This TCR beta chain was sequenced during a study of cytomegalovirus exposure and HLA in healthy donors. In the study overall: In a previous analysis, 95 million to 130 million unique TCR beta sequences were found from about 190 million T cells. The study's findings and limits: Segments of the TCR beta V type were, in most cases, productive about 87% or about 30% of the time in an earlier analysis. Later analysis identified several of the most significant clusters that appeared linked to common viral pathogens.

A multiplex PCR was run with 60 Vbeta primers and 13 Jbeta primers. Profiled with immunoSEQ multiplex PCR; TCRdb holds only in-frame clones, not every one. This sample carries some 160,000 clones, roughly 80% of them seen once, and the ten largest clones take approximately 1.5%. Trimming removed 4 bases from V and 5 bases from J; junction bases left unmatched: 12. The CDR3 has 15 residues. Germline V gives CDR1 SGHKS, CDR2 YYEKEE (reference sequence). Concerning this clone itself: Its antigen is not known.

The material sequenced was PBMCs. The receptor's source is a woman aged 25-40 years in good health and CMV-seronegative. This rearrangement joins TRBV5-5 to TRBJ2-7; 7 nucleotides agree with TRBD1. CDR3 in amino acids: CASSRRTGSVDEQYF. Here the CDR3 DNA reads TGTGCCAGCAGCCGCCGGACAGGCTCTGTGGACGAGCAGTACTTC.